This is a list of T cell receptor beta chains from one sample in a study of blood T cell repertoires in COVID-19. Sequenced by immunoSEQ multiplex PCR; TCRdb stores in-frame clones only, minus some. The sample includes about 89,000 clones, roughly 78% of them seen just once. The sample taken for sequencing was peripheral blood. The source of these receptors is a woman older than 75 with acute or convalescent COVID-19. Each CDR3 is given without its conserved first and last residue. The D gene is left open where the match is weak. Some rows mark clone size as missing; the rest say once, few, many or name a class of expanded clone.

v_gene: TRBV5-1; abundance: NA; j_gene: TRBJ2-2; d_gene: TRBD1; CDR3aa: ASSRGTGNTGELF
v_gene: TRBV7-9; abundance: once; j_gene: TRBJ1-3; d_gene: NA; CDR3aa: ASSLAGSNTIY
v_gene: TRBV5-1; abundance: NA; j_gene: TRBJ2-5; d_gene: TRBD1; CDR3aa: ASSSPQGWETQY
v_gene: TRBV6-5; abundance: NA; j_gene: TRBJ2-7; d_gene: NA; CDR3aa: ASSHRGPSYEQY
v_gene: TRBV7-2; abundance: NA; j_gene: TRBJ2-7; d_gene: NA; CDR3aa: ASSSNARASVYEQY
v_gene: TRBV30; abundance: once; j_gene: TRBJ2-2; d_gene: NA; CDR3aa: AWSGDNTGELF
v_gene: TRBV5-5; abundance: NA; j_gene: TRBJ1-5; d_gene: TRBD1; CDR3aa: ASSAQGGLGPSNQPQH
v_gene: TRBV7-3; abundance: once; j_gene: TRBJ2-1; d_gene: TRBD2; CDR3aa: ASSQRPTGGYNEQF
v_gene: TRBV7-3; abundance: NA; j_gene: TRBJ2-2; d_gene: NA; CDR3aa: ASSSYSGGGELF
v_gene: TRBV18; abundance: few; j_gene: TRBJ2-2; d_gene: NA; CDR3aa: ASSPPAGLGDTGELF
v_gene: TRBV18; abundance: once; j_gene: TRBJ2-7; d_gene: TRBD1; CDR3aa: ASSLTDRGYEQY
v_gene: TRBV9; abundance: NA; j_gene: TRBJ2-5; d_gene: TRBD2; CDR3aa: ASSVLAGTQETQY
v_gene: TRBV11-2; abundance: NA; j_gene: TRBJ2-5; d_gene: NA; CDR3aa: ASSFGPKETQY
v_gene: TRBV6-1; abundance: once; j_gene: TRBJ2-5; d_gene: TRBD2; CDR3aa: ASSDPPLAGGETQY
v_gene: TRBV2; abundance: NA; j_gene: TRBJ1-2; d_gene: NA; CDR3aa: ASIGTRNYGYT
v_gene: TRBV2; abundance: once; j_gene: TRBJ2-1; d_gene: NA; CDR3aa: ASSDRVTYHEQF
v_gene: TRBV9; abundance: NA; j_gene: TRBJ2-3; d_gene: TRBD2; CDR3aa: ASSASGGWAADTQY
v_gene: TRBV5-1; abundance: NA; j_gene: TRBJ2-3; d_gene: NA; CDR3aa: ASSPGGGADTQY